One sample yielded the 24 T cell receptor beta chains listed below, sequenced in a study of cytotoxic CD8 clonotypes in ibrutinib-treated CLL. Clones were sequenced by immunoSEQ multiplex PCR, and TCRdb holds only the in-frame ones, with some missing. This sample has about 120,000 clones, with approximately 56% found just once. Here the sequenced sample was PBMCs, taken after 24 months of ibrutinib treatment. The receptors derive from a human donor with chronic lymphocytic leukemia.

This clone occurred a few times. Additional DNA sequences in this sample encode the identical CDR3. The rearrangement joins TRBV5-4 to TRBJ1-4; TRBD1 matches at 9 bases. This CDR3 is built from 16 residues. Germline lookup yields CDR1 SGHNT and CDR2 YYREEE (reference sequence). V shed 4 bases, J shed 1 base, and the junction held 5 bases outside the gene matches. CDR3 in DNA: TGTGCCAGCAGCCTACAGGGGGCCGGAACTAATGAAAAACTGTTTTTT. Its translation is CASSLQGAGTNEKLFF.

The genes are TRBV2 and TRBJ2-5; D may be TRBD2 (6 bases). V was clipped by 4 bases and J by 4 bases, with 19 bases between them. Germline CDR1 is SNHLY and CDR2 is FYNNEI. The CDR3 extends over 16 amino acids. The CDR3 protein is CASSGPGLDLGETQYF. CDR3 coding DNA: TGTGCCAGCAGTGGTCCGGGACTGGACCTGGGAGAGACCCAGTACTTC.

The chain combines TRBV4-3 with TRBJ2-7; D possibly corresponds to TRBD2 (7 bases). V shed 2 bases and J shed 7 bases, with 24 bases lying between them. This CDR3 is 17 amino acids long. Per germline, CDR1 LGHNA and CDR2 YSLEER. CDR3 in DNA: TGCGCCAGCAGCCAAACTACAGTGTGGGGGGGCCGGGGGGAGCAGTACTTC. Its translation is CASSQTTVWGGRGEQYF.

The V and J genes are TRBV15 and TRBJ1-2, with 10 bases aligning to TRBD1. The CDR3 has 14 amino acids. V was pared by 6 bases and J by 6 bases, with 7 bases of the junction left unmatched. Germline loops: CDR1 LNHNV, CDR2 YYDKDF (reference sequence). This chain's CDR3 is CATSRQGAQDGYTF. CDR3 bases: TGTGCCACCAGTCGACAGGGGGCGCAGGATGGCTACACCTTC.

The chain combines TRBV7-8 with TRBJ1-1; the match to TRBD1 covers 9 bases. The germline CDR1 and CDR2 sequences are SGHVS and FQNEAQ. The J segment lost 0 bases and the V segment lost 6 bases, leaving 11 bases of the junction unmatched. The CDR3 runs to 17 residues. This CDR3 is CASSPTGGWGMNTEAFF. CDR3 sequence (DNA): TGTGCCAGCAGTCCTACAGGGGGCTGGGGGATGAACACTGAAGCTTTCTTT.

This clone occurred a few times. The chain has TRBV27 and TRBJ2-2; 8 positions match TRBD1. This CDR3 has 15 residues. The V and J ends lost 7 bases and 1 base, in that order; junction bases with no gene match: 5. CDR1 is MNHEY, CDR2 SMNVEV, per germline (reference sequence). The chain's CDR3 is CASTRDRLNTGELFF. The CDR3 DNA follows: TGTGCCAGCACCCGGGACAGGCTGAACACCGGGGAGCTGTTTTTT.

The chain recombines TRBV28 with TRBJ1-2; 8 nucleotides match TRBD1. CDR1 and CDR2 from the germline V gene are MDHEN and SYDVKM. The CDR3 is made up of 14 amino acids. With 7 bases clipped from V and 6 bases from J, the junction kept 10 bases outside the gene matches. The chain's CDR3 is CASTARTGFDGYTF. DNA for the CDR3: TGTGCCAGCACCGCGAGGACAGGGTTTGATGGCTACACCTTC.

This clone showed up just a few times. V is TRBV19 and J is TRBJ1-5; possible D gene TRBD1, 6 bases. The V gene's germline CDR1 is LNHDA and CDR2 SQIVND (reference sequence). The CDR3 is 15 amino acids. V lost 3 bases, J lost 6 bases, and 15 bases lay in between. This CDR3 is CASSILGAVGQPQHF. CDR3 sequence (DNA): TGTGCCAGTAGTATTCTGGGGGCAGTCGGTCAGCCCCAGCATTTT.

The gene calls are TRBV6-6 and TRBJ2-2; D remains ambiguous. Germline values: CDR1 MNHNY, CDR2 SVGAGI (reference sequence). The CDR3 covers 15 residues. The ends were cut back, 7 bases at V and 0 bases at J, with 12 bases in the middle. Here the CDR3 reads CASTPRAANTGELFF. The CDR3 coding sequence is TGTGCCAGCACCCCCCGGGCTGCGAACACCGGGGAGCTGTTTTTT.

In DNA form, the CDR3 reads TGTGCCAGCAGCTCCACGCCCGGGACACATAACACTGAAGCTTTCTTT. Amino acid sequence: CASSSTPGTHNTEAFF. J is TRBJ1-1 and V is TRBV7-2; D possibly corresponds to TRBD1 (6 bases). Between the trimmed V and J ends, which lost 4 bases and 2 bases, there was a span of 17 bases. The CDR3 is made up of 16 amino acids. Germline V gene sequence: CDR1 SGHTA, CDR2 FQGNSA.

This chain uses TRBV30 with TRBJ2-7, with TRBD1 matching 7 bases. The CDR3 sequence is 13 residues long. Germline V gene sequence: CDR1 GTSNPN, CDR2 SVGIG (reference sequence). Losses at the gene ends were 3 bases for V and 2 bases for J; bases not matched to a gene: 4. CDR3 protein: CAWSPDRAYEQYF. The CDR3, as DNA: TGTGCCTGGAGCCCAGACAGGGCCTACGAGCAGTACTTC.

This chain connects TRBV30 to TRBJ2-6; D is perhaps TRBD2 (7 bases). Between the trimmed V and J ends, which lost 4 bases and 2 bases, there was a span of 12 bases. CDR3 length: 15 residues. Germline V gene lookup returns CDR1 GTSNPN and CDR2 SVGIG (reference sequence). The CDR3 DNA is TGTGCCTGGACAAAAGGGGGGGCTGGGGCCAACGTCCTGACTTTC. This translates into CAWTKGGAGANVLTF.

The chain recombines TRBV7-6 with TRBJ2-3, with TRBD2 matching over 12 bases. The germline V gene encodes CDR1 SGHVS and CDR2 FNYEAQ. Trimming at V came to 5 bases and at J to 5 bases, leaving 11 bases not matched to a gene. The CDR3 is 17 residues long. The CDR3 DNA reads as TGTGCCAGCAGCGAGGGACTAGCGGGTTCCTTCGGAGATACGCAGTATTTT. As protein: CASSEGLAGSFGDTQYF.

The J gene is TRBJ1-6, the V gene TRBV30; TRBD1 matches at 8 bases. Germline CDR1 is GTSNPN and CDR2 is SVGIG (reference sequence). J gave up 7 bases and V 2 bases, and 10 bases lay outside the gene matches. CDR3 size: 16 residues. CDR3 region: CAWSSGQVSSNSPLHF. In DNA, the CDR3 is TGTGCCTGGAGTTCGGGACAGGTATCGAGCAATTCACCCCTCCACTTT.

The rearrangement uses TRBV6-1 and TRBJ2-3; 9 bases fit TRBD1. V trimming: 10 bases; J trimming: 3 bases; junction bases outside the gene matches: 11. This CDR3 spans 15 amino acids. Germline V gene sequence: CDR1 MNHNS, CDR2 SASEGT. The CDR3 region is CANRDRDRGTDTQYF. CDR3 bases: TGTGCCAACCGGGACAGGGATAGGGGGACAGATACGCAGTATTTT.

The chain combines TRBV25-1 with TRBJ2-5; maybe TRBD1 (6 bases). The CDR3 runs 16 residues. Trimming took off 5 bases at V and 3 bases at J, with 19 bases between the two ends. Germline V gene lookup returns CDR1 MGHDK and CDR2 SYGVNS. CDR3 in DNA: TGTGCCAGCAGTTCAATCTCCGGGACAAAGGAAGAGACCCAGTACTTC. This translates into CASSSISGTKEETQYF. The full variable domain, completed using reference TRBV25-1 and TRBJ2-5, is EADIYQTPRYLVIGTGKKITLECSQTMGHDKMYWYQQDPGMELHLIHYSYGVNSTEKGDLSSESTVSRIRTEHFPLTLESARPSHTSQYLCASSSISGTKEETQYFGPGTRLLVL.

The CDR3 spells CASSPENRGRDTQYF. Written as DNA, the CDR3 is TGTGCCAGCAGTCCAGAAAACAGGGGGCGAGATACGCAGTATTTT. The V gene is TRBV6-5, the J gene TRBJ2-3; TRBD1 matches 9 bases. Losses at the gene ends were 5 bases for V and 5 bases for J; bases not matched to a gene: 8. The CDR3 has 15 amino acids. CDR1 is MNHEY, CDR2 SVGAGI, per germline.

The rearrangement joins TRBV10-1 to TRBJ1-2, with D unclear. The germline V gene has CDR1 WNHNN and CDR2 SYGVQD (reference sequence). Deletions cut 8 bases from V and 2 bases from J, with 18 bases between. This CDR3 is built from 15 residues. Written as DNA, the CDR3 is TGCGCCAGCCGAACAGCGACCGAGGAGAACTATGGCTACACCTTC. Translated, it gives CASRTATEENYGYTF.

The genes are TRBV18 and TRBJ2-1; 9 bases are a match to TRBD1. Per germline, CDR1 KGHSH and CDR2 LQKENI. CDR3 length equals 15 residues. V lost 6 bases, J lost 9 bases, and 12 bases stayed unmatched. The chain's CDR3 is CASSSQGGQGGEQFF. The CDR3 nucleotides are TGTGCCAGCTCGTCTCAGGGGGGACAGGGCGGTGAGCAGTTCTTC.

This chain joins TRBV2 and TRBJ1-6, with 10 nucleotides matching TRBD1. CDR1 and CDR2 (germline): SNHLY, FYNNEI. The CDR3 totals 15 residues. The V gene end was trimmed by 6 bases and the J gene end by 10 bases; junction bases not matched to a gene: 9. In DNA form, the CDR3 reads TGTGCCAGCAGCCACGACAGGGGGCTAGGGTCACCCCTCCACTTT. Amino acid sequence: CASSHDRGLGSPLHF.

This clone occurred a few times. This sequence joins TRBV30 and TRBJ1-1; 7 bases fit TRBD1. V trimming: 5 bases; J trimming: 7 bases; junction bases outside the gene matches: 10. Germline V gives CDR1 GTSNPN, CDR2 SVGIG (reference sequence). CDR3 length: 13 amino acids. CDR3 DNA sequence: TGTGCCTGGGAGGGACAGTATATTGGTGAAGCTTTCTTT. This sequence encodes CAWEGQYIGEAFF.

CDR3 in amino acids: CASGTSGYEQYF. In DNA, the CDR3 is TGTGCCAGTGGGACTAGCGGATACGAGCAGTACTTC. J is TRBJ2-7 and V is TRBV19; 11 bases map to TRBD2. V gave up 8 bases and J gave up 4 bases; unmatched junction bases: 1. Germline V CDR1 and CDR2: LNHDA, SQIVND (reference sequence). The CDR3 is 12 amino acids.

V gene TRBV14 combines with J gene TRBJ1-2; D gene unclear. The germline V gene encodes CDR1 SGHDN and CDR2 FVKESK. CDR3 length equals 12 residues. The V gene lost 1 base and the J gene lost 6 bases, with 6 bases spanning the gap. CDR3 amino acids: CASSQGVDGYTF. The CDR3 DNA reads TGTGCCAGCAGCCAAGGAGTCGATGGCTACACCTTC.

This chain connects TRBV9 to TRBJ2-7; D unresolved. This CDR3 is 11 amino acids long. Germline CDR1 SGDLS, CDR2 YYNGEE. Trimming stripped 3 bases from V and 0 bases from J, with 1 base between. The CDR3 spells CASSASYEQYF. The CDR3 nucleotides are TGTGCCAGCAGCGCCTCCTACGAGCAGTACTTC.